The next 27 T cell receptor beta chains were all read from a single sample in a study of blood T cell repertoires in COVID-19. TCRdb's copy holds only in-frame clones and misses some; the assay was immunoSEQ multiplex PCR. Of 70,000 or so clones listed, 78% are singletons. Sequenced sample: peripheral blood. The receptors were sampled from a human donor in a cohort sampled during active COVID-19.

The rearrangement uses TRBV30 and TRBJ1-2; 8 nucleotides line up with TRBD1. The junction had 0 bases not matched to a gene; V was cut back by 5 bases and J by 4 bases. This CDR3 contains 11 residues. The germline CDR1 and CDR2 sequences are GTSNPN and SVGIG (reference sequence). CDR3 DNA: TGTGCCTGGGACAGGGGCTATGGCTACACCTTC. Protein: CAWDRGYGYTF.

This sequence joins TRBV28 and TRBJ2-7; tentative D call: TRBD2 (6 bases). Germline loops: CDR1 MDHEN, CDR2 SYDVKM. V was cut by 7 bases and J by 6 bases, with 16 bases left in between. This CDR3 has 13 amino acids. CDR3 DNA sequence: TGTGCCAGCACGGCGGGGAGCTCCGGCGAGCAGTACTTC. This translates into CASTAGSSGEQYF.

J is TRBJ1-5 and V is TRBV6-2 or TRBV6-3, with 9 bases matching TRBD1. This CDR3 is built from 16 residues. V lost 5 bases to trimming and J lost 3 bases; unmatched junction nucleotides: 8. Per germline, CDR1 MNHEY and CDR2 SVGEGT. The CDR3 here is CASSDDSQGANQPQHF. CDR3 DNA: TGTGCCAGCAGTGACGACTCACAGGGGGCCAATCAGCCCCAGCATTTT.

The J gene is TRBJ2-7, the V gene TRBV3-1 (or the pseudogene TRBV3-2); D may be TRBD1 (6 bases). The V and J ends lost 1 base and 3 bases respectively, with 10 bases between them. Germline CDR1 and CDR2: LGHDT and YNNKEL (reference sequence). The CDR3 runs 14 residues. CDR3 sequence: CASSQGGQSYEQYF. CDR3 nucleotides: TGTGCCAGCAGCCAAGGTGGACAGAGCTACGAGCAGTACTTC.

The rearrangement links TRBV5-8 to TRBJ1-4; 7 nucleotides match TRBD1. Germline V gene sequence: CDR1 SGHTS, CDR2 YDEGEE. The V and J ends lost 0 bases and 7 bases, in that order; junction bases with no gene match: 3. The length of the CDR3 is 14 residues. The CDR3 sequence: CASSLGRGIEKLFF. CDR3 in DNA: TGTGCCAGCAGCTTGGGCAGGGGGATTGAAAAACTGTTTTTT.

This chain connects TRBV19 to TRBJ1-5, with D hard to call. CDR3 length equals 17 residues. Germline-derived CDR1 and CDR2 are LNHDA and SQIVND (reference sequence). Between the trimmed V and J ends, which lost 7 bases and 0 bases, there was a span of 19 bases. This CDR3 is CASNDPFGSYSNQPQHF. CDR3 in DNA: TGTGCCAGTAACGATCCCTTCGGGAGTTATAGCAATCAGCCCCAGCATTTT.

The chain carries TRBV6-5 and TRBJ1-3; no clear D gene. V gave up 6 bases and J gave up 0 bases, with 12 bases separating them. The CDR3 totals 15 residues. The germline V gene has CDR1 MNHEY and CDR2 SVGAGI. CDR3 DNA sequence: TGTGCCAGCAGCCCCAATGTAGCCTCTGGAAACACCATATATTTT. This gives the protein CASSPNVASGNTIYF.

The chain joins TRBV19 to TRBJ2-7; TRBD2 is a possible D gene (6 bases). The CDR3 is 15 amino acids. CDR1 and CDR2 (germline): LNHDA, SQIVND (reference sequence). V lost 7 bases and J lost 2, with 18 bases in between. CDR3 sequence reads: CASKWRDSLTYEQYF. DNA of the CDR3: TGTGCCAGTAAGTGGCGGGATAGTTTAACCTACGAGCAGTACTTC.

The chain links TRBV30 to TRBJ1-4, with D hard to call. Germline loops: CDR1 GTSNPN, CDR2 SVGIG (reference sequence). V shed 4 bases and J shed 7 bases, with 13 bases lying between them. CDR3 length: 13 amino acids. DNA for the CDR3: TGTGCCTGGAAAGGCGGGGAAAGTGAAAAACTGTTTTTT. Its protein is CAWKGGESEKLFF.

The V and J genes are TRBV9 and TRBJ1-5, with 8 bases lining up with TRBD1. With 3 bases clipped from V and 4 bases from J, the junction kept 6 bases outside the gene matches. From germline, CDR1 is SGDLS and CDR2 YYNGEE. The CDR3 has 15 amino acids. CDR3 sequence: CASSGGTGNNQPQHF. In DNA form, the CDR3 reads TGTGCCAGCAGCGGCGGGACAGGTAATAATCAGCCCCAGCATTTT.

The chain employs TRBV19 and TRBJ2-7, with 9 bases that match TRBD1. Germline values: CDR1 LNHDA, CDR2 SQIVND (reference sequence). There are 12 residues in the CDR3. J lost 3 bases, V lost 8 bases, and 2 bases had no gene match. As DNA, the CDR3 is TGTGCCAGTTCGGACAGGGGCTACGAGCAGTACTTC. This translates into CASSDRGYEQYF.

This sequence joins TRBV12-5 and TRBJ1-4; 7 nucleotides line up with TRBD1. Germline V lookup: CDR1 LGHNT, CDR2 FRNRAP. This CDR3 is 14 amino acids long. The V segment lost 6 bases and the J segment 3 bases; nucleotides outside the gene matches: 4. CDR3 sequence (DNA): TGTGCTAGTGGGCCAGACAGGGCTAATGAAAAACTGTTTTTT. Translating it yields CASGPDRANEKLFF.

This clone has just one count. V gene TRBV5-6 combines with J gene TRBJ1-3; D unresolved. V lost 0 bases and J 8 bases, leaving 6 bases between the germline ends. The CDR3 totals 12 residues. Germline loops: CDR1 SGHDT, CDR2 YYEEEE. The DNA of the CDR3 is TGTGCCAGCAGCTTGGGAGGGCACACCATATATTTT. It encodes CASSLGGHTIYF.

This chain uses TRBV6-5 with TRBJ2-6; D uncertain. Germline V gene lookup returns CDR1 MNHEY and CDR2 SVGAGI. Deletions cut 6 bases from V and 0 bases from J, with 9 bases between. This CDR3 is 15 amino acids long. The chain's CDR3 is CASRAPFSGANVLTF. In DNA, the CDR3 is TGTGCCAGCAGGGCCCCCTTCTCTGGGGCCAACGTCCTGACTTTC.

Here the CDR3 DNA reads TGTGCCAGTAGTATAGTAACTAGCAAAGAATCAGATACGCAGTATTTT. Protein: CASSIVTSKESDTQYF. The rearrangement links TRBV19 to TRBJ2-3, with a tentative D call TRBD2 (6 bases). V gave up 1 base and J gave up 4 bases, with 15 bases separating them. The CDR3 length is 16 residues. Looked up from germline, CDR1 is LNHDA and CDR2 is SQIVND (reference sequence).

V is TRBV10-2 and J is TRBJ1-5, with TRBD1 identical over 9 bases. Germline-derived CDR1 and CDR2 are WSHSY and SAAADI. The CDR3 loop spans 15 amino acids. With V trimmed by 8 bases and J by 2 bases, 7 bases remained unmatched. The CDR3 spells CASLQGALGNQPQHF. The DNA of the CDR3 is TGCGCCAGCCTACAGGGGGCGTTAGGCAATCAGCCCCAGCATTTT.

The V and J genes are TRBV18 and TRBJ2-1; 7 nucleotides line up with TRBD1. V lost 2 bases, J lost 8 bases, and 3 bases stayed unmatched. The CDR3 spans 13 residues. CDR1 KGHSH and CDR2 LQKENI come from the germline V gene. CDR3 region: CASSPRDRHEQFF. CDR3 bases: TGTGCCAGCTCACCAAGGGACAGACATGAGCAGTTCTTC.

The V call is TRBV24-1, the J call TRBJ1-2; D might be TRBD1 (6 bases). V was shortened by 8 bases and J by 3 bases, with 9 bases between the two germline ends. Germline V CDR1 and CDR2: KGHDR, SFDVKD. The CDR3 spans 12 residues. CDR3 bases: TGTGCCACCATGGGGGCGGACTATGGCTACACCTTC. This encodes CATMGADYGYTF.

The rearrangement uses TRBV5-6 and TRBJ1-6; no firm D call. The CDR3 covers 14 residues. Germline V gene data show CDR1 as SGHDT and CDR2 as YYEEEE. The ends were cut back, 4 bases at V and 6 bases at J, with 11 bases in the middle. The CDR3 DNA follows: TGTGCCAGCAGCCTGAGAGAGGGTAATTCACCCCTCCACTTT. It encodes CASSLREGNSPLHF.

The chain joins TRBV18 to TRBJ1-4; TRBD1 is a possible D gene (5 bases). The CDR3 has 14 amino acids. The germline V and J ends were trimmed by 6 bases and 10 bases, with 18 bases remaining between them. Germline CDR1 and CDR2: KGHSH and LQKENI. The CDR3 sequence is CASSRGTDSGKLFF. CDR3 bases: TGTGCCAGCTCGCGCGGGACGGACTCGGGAAAACTGTTTTTT.

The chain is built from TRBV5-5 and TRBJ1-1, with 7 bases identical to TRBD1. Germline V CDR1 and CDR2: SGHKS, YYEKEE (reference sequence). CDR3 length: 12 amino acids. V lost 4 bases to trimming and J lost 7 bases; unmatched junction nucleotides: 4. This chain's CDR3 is CASSPGTDEAFF. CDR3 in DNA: TGTGCCAGCAGCCCGGGGACAGATGAAGCTTTCTTT.

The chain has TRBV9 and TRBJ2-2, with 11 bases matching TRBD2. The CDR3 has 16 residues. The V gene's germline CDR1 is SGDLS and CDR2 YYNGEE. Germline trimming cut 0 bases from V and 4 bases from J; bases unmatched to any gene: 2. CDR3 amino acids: CASSVGLAGRTGELFF. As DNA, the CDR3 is TGTGCCAGCAGCGTAGGACTAGCGGGACGCACCGGGGAGCTGTTTTTT.

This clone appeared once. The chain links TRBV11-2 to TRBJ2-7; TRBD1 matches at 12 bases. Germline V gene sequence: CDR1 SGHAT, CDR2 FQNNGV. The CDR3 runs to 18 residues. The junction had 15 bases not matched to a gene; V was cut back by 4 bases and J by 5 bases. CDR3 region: CASSSTPGQGALSHEQYF. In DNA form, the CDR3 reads TGTGCCAGCAGCTCCACACCGGGACAGGGGGCGTTAAGCCACGAGCAGTACTTC.

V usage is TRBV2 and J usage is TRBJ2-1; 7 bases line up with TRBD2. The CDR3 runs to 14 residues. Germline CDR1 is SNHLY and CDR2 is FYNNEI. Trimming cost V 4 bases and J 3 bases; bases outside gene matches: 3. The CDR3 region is CASSVGTNYNEQFF. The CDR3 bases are TGTGCCAGCAGTGTAGGGACTAACTACAATGAGCAGTTCTTC. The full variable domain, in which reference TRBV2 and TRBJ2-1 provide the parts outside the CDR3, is EPEVTQTPSHQVTQMGQEVILRCVPISNHLYFYWYRQILGQKVEFLVSFYNNEISEKSEIFDDQFSVERPDGSNFTLKIRSTKLEDSAMYFCASSVGTNYNEQFFGPGTRLTVL.

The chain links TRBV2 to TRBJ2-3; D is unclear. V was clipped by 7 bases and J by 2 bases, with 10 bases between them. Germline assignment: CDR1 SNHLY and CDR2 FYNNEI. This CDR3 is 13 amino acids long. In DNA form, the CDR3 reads TGTGCCAGCACCATGAGGCCCACAGATACGCAGTATTTT. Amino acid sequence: CASTMRPTDTQYF.

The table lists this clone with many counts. The CDR3 region has the DNA TGTGCCAGCAGTTCCACCCCTCCAGGTTGGTACGAGCAGTACTTC. Translation gives CASSSTPPGWYEQYF. This rearrangement joins TRBV27 to TRBJ2-7; no firm D call. CDR3 length: 15 amino acids. Germline CDR1 is MNHEY and CDR2 is SMNVEV (reference sequence). V was clipped by 4 bases and J by 4 bases, with 17 bases between them.

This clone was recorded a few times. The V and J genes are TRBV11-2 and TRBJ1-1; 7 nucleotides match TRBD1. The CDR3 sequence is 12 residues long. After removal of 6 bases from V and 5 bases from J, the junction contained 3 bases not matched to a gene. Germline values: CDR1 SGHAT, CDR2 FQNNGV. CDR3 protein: CASRPGGTEAFF. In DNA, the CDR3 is TGTGCCAGCAGGCCAGGGGGGACTGAAGCTTTCTTT.